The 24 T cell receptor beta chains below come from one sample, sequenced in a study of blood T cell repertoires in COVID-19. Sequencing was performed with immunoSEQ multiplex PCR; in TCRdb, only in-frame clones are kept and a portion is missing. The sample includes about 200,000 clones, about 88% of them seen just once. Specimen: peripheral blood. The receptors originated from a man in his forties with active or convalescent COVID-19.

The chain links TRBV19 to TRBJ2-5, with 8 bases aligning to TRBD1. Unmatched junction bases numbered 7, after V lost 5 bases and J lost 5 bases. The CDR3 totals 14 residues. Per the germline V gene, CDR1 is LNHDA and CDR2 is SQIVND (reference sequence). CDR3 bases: TGTGCCAGTAGTGCGGACAGGGACCGGGAGACCCAGTACTTC. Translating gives CASSADRDRETQYF.

The CDR3 sequence is CASSDPNTGELFF. The DNA for the CDR3 is TGTGCCAGCAGTGACCCAAACACCGGGGAGCTGTTTTTT. The genes are TRBV25-1 and TRBJ2-2; D gene ambiguous. The V gene lost 3 bases and the J gene lost 2 bases, with 4 bases spanning the gap. The CDR3 spans 13 residues. Germline V gene lookup returns CDR1 MGHDK and CDR2 SYGVNS.

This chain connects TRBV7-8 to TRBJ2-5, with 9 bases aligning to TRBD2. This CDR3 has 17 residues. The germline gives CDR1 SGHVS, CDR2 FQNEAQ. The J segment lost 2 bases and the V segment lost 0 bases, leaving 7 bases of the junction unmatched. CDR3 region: CASSLALAGVNQETQYF. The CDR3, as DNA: TGTGCCAGCAGCTTAGCGTTAGCGGGGGTTAATCAAGAGACCCAGTACTTC. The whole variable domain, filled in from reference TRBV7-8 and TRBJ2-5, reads GAGVSQSPRYKVAKRGQDVALRCDPISGHVSLFWYQQALGQGPEFLTYFQNEAQLDKSGLPSDRFFAERPEGSVSTLKIQRTQQEDSAVYLCASSLALAGVNQETQYFGPGTRLLVL.

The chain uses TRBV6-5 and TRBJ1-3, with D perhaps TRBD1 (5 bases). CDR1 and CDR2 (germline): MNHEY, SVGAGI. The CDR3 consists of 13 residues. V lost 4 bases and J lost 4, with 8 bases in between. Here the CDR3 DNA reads TGTGCCAGCAGTTCGGACATCGGAAACACCATATATTTT. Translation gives CASSSDIGNTIYF.

In nucleotides, the CDR3 is TGTGCCAGCAGTTCGCCGACAGGGATAGGGAATCAGCCCCAGCATTTT. It translates to CASSSPTGIGNQPQHF. The V call is TRBV28, the J call TRBJ1-5, with 7 bases that match TRBD1. After removal of 4 bases from V and 4 bases from J, the junction contained 10 bases not matched to a gene. The CDR3 runs to 16 residues. Per germline, CDR1 MDHEN and CDR2 SYDVKM.

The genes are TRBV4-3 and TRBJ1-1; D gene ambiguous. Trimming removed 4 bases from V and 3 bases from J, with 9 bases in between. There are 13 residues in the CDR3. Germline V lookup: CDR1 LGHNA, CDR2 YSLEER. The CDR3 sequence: CASSRERHTEAFF. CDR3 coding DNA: TGCGCCAGCAGCCGAGAGCGTCACACTGAAGCTTTCTTT.

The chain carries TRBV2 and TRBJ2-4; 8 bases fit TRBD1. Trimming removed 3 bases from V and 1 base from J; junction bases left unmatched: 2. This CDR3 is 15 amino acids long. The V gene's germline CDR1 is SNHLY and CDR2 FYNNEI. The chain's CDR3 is CASSEQGAAKNIQYF. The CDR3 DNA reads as TGTGCCAGCAGTGAGCAGGGGGCGGCCAAAAACATTCAGTACTTC.

The CDR3 DNA reads as TGTGCCAGCTCATCCGGACAGGGGGAAAACTATGGCTACACCTTC. Protein: CASSSGQGENYGYTF. This chain links TRBV18 with TRBJ1-2; 10 positions match TRBD1. Germline values: CDR1 KGHSH, CDR2 LQKENI. Trimming took 5 bases from V and 2 from J; bases not matched to a gene: 5. The CDR3 contains 15 residues.

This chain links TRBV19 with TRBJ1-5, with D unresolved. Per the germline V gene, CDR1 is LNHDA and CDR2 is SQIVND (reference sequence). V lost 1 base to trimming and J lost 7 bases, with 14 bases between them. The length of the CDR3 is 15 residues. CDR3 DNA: TGTGCCAGTAGTATAGCGACACAACCGGGGCAGCCCCAGCATTTT. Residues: CASSIATQPGQPQHF.

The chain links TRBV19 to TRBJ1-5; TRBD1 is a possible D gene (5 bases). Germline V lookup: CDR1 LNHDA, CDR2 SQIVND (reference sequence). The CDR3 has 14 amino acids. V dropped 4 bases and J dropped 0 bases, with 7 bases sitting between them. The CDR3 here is CASSTTGSNQPQHF. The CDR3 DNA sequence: TGTGCCAGTAGTACCACAGGTAGCAATCAGCCCCAGCATTTT.

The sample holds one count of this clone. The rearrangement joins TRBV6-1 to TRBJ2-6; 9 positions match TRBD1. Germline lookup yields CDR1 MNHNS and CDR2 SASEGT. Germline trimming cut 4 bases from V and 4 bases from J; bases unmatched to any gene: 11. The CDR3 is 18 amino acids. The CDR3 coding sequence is TGTGCCAGCAGTGGCGAGTCCGGACAGGGGTCCGGGGCCAACGTCCTGACTTTC. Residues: CASSGESGQGSGANVLTF.

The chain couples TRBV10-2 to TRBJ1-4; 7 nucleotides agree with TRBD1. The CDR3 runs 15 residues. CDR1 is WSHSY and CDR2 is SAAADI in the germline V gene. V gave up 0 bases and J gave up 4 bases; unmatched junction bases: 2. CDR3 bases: TGCGCCAGCAGTGAGTCGGGGACAGATAATGAAAAACTGTTTTTT. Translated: CASSESGTDNEKLFF.

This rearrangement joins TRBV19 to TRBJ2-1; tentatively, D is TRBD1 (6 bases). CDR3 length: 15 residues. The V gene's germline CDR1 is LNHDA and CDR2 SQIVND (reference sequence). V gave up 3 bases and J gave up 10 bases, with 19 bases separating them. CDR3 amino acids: CASSIPRQVWQEQFF. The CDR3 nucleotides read TGTGCCAGTAGTATTCCTCGACAGGTCTGGCAAGAGCAGTTCTTC. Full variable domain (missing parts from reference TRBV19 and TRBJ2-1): DGGITQSPKYLFRKEGQNVTLSCEQNLNHDAMYWYRQDPGQGLRLIYYSQIVNDFQKGDIAEGYSVSREKKESFPLTVTSAQKNPTAFYLCASSIPRQVWQEQFFGPGTRLTVL.

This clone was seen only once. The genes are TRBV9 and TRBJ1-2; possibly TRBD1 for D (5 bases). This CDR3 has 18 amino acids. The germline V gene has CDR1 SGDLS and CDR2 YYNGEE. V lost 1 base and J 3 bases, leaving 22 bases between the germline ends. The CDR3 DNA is TGTGCCAGCAGCGTAACCCCATCCCCCCGGGGGGAAGACTATGGCTACACCTTC. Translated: CASSVTPSPRGEDYGYTF.

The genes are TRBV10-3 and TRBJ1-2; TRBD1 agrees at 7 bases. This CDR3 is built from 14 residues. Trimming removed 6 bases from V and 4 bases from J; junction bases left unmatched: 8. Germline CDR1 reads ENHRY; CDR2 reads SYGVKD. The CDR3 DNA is TGTGCCATCAGGACTTCGGACAGGTCCTATGGCTACACCTTC. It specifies CAIRTSDRSYGYTF.

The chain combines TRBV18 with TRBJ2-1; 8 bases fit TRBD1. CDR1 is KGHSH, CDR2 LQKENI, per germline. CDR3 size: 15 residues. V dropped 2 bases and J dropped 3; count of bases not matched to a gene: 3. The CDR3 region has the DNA TGTGCCAGCTCACCAAACAGGGGGATCTACAATGAGCAGTTCTTC. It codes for CASSPNRGIYNEQFF.

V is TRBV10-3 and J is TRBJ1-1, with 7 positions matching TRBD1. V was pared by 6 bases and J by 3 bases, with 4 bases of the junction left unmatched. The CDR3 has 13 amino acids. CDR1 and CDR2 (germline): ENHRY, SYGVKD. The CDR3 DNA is TGTGCCATCAGAGAGGGACAGCACACTGAAGCTTTCTTT. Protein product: CAIREGQHTEAFF.

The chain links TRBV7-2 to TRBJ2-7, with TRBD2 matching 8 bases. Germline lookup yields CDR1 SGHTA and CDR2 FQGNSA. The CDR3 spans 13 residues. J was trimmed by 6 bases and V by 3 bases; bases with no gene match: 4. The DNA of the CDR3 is TGTGCCAGCAGCTTGCAGCGGGGGATCGAGCAGTACTTC. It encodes CASSLQRGIEQYF.

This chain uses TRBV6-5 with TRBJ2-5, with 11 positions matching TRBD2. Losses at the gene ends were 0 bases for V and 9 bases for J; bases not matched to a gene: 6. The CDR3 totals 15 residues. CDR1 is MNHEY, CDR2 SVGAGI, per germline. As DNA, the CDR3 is TGTGCCAGCAGTTACTCTAGCGGGGGGGGCCTTTCCCAGTACTTC. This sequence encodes CASSYSSGGGLSQYF.

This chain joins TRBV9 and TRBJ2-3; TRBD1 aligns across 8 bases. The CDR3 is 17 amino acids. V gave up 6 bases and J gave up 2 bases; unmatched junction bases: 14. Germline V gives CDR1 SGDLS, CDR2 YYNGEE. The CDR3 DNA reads TGTGCCAGCACTCCCTCTGGACAGGGTGGAATCACAGATACGCAGTATTTT. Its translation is CASTPSGQGGITDTQYF.

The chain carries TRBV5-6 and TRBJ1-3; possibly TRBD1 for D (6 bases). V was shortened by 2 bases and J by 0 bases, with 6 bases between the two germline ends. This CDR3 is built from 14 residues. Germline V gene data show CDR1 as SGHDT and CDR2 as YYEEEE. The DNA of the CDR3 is TGTGCCAGCAGCTTACAGGGCTCTGGAAACACCATATATTTT. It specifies CASSLQGSGNTIYF.

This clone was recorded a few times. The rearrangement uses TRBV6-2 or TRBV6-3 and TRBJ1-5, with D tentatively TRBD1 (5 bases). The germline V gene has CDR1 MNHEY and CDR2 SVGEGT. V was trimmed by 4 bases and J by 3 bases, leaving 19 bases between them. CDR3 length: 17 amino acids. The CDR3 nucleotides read TGTGCCAGCAGTTTTCCCCCCTCTGGAGGGGCCAATCAGCCCCAGCATTTT. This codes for CASSFPPSGGANQPQHF.

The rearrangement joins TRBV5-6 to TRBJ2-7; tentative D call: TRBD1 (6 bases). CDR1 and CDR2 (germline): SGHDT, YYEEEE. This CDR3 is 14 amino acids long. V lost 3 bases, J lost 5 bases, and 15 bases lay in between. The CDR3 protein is CASSSRTVVDEQYF. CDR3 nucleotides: TGTGCCAGCAGCTCGAGGACAGTTGTAGACGAGCAGTACTTC.

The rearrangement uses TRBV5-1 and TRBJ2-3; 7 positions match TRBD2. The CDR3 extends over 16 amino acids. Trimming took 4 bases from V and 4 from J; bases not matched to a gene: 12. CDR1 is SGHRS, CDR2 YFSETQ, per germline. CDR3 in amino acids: CASSPMWGGGADTQYF. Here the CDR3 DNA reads TGCGCCAGCAGCCCGATGTGGGGGGGTGGCGCAGATACGCAGTATTTT.